This TCR beta chain derives from a study of cytomegalovirus exposure and HLA in healthy donors. Study details: A later analysis reported the 130 or so validation repertoires used the same platform as the approximately 660 first-cohort repertoires. Overall study findings and caveats: It was reported that the classifier diagnosed cytomegalovirus status with high specificity and sensitivity in both the original and validation cohorts.

Germline V gene sequence: CDR1 MRHNA, CDR2 SNTAGT. Trimming stripped 5 bases from V and 0 bases from J, with 6 bases between. CDR3 length: 13 residues. This clone came up once. Its antigen remains unknown. Data came from immunoSEQ multiplex PCR; TCRdb stores just in-frame clones and leaves some out. The sample carries 170,000 or so clones, roughly 84% recorded once. This clonotype was sampled from a young woman in good health and CMV-seropositive. Sequenced: PBMCs. The V gene is TRBV6-4, the J gene TRBJ2-3; D gene unclear. As DNA, the CDR3 is TGTGCCAGCAGTCTAGATAGCACAGATACGCAGTATTTT. Amino acid sequence: CASSLDSTDTQYF.